What follows is one T cell receptor (beta chain) and its context. These data belong to a study of blood T cells in healthy people across ages. Next came a second PCR, run for about 6 to 12 cycles, which used a sample-barcoded 5' primer along with a J-beta primer mix. The authors tagged each cDNA molecule using a template-switch adaptor with 12 random nucleotides. TCRdb re-called the 5' RACE reads with MiXCR, one entry per CDR3 protein. The sample contains around 1,000,000 distinct CDR3 sequences, roughly 24% of which appear only once. The germline V gene has CDR1 SGHRS and CDR2 YFSETQ. Trimming stripped 10 bases from V and 4 bases from J, with 20 bases between. The CDR3 totals 14 residues. In addition, the sample was reused for a study of T cells of mothers and their children.

The clonotype comes from a girl aged 2 to 9 in good health. The gene calls are TRBV5-1 and TRBJ2-5, with D uncertain. Sequenced material: blood. The CDR3 sequence is CASALTPSGETQYF. The CDR3 DNA follows: TGCGCCTCAGCCCTCACGCCTTCAGGAGAGACCCAGTACTTC.